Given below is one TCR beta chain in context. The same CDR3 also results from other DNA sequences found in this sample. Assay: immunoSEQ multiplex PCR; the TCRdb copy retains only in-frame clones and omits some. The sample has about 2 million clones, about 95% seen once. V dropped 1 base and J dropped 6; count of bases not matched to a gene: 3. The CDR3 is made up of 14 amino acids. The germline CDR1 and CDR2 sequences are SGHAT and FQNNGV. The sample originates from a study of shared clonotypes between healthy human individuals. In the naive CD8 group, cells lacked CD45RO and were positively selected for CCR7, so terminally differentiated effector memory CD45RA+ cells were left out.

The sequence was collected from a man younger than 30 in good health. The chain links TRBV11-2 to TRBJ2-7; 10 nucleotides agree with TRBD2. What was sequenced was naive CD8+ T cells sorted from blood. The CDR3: CASSLGLAGAEQYF. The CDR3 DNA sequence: TGTGCCAGCAGCTTAGGACTAGCGGGTGCCGAGCAGTACTTC.